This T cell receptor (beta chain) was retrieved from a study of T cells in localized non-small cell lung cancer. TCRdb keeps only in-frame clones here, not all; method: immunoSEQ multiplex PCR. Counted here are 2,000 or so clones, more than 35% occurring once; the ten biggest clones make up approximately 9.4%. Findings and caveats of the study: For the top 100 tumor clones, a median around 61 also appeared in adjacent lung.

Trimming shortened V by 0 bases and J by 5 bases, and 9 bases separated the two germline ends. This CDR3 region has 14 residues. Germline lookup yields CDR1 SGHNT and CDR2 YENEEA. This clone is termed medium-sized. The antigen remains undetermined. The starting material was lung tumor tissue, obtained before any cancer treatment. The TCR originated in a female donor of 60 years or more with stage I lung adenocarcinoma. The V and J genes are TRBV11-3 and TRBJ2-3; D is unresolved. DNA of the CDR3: TGTGCCAGCAGCTTAGACGGACCTCTAGATACGCAGTATTTT. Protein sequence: CASSLDGPLDTQYF.